Listed here are 28 T cell receptor beta chains from one sample, sequenced in a study of regulatory T cells in long-lasting Graves disease (dated by TCRdb to 2020 to 2023). Libraries came from multiplex PCR. Sequenced on an Illumina HiSeq 4000. TCR beta libraries were built with iRepertoire HTBI primers and Arm-PCR amplification of CDR3 regions. Using fastp at Q25 and MiXCR, TCRdb reprocessed the public reads and kept productive beta chains. All rows with the same CDR3 protein become a single entry with the most common DNA and genes. This sample comprises roughly 500,000 distinct CDR3 sequences, about a fifth of them detected only once. Of the sample, less than 9% falls within the top ten clones. The sample's time point, from its label and the paper: persistent/refractory GD, antithyroid drugs over 5 years with positive TRAb. RNA was extracted from PBMCs in TRIzol for both TCR sequencing and RNA sequencing.

Here the sequenced sample was peripheral blood mononuclear cells (PBMCs), taken when the disease was refractory, from a patient treated with antithyroid drugs. These receptors originate from a female donor with Graves disease.

In this sample, this clonotype turned up many times. V is TRBV12-3 or TRBV12-4 and J is TRBJ2-5; D perhaps matches TRBD1 (5 bases). CDR3 length: 15 residues. The ends were cut back, 1 base at V and 5 bases at J, with 14 bases in the middle. This CDR3 reads CASSLGQGSRETQYF. The CDR3 DNA sequence: TGTGCCAGCAGTTTAGGGCAGGGCAGCAGGGAGACCCAGTACTTC.

This chain connects TRBV7-3 to TRBJ2-2; TRBD2 might be the D (5 bases). The CDR3 extends over 12 amino acids. Looked up from germline, CDR1 is SGHTA and CDR2 is FQGTGA. Trimming cost V 11 bases and J 1 base, with 8 bases left between them. CDR3 nucleotides: TGTGCCGTCGGGGAGAACACCGGGGAGCTGTTTTTT. This sequence encodes CAVGENTGELFF.

This clonotype has a handful of counts. The chain uses TRBV18 and TRBJ1-5; no clear D gene. The CDR3 sequence is 13 residues long. V gave up 8 bases and J gave up 3 bases, with 11 bases separating them. Germline CDR1 and CDR2: KGHSH and LQKENI. CDR3 bases: TGTGCCAGCAGTCCCTCAAACAATCAGCCCCAGCATTTT. Its translation is CASSPSNNQPQHF. The full variable domain, with the rest looked up from reference TRBV18 and TRBJ1-5, is NAGVMQNPRHLVRRRGQEARLRCSPMKGHSHVYWYRQLPEEGLKFMVYLQKENIIDESGMPKERFSAEFPKEGPSILRIQQVVRGDSAAYFCASSPSNNQPQHFGDGTRLSIL.

As DNA, the CDR3 is TGTGCCAGCAGCCCAGTCACAGGCACGAACACTGAAGCTTTCTTT. It codes for CASSPVTGTNTEAFF. The rearrangement joins TRBV3-1 to TRBJ1-1; tentatively, D is TRBD1 (5 bases). Germline loops: CDR1 LGHDT, CDR2 YNNKEL (reference sequence). The CDR3 has 15 residues. V lost 4 bases, J lost 1 base, and 13 bases lay in between.

The chain employs TRBV5-1 and TRBJ2-2; TRBD2 might be the D (5 bases). CDR1 is SGHRS, CDR2 YFSETQ, per germline. The CDR3 loop spans 14 amino acids. V was trimmed by 4 bases and J by 5 bases, leaving 12 bases between them. The CDR3 is CASSLRTETGELFF. Here the CDR3 DNA reads TGCGCCAGCAGCCTCCGGACTGAAACCGGGGAGCTGTTTTTT.

This rearrangement joins TRBV6-1 to TRBJ1-6, with D possibly TRBD1 on 5 matching bases. V was cut by 5 bases and J by 7 bases, with 18 bases left in between. CDR3 length: 16 residues. Looked up from germline, CDR1 is MNHNS and CDR2 is SASEGT. This CDR3 is CASSQPDRVENSPLHF. CDR3 sequence (DNA): TGTGCCAGCAGTCAACCCGACAGAGTGGAAAATTCACCCCTCCACTTT.

This clonotype was picked up many times. This chain links TRBV28 with TRBJ2-7; D gene unclear. Germline V gene data show CDR1 as MDHEN and CDR2 as SYDVKM. V was clipped by 3 bases and J by 0 bases, with 6 bases between them. This CDR3 has 13 residues. The CDR3 DNA reads TGTGCCAGCAGTTTGGGGTCCTCCTACGAGCAGTACTTC. It specifies CASSLGSSYEQYF.

This clonotype was seen ten or more times. V and J are TRBV28 and TRBJ2-7; 8 nucleotides line up with TRBD2. The CDR3 loop spans 12 amino acids. Germline CDR1 and CDR2: MDHEN and SYDVKM. The CDR3 DNA follows: TGTGGCACCGGGGGGGCAGGGAACGAGCAGTACTTC. The encoded protein is CGTGGAGNEQYF.

This clonotype appeared many times. The genes are TRBV2 and TRBJ2-5; the D gene is possibly TRBD2 (6 bases). This CDR3 region has 14 residues. Deletions cut 6 bases from V and 4 bases from J, with 15 bases between. Germline loops: CDR1 SNHLY, CDR2 FYNNEI. The CDR3 DNA is TGTGCCAGCAGAGACCCGGGACTTGGAGAGACCCAGTACTTC. It is translated as CASRDPGLGETQYF.

V gene TRBV7-6 combines with J gene TRBJ2-5, with a weak D call TRBD1 (6 bases). CDR1 is SGHVS, CDR2 FNYEAQ, per germline. The CDR3 has 13 residues. V shed 3 bases and J shed 5 bases, with 10 bases lying between them. The CDR3: CASSFNRAETQYF. The CDR3 region has the DNA TGTGCCAGCAGCTTTAACAGGGCTGAGACCCAGTACTTC.

The V call is TRBV30, the J call TRBJ1-6, with 9 bases fitting TRBD1. The CDR3 contains 15 residues. J was trimmed by 6 bases and V by 4 bases; bases with no gene match: 7. Germline CDR1 reads GTSNPN; CDR2 reads SVGIG (reference sequence). CDR3 nucleotides: TGTGCCTGGAACACCGGGACAGGGCCTAATTCACCCCTCCACTTT. It is translated as CAWNTGTGPNSPLHF.

The chain couples TRBV6-1 to TRBJ2-4; D might be TRBD2 (6 bases). Germline loops: CDR1 MNHNS, CDR2 SASEGT. The CDR3 is 12 residues long. V dropped 5 bases and J dropped 7 bases, with 9 bases sitting between them. CDR3 bases: TGTGCCAGCAGTCCGGGAGTTAACATTCAGTACTTC. Translating it yields CASSPGVNIQYF.

Ten or more counts support this clonotype. The rearrangement links TRBV6-5 to TRBJ1-5, with TRBD1 identical over 7 bases. After removal of 0 bases from V and 0 bases from J, the junction contained 8 bases not matched to a gene. Looked up from germline, CDR1 is MNHEY and CDR2 is SVGAGI. This CDR3 contains 18 residues. CDR3 sequence reads: CASSYSPGQTFSNQPQHF. CDR3 nucleotide sequence: TGTGCCAGCAGTTACTCGCCGGGACAGACATTTAGCAATCAGCCCCAGCATTTT.

DNA for the CDR3: TGTGCCAGTAGCCTGCGGGGGCTAATGAAAGAGACCCAGTACTTC. It yields the protein CASSLRGLMKETQYF. J is TRBJ2-5 and V is TRBV19; possibly TRBD2 for D (7 bases). The V end was cut by 6 bases, the J end by 3 bases, with 17 bases between. In germline, CDR1 is LNHDA, CDR2 SQIVND (reference sequence). The length of the CDR3 is 15 residues.

V is TRBV5-1 and J is TRBJ1-2; D might be TRBD1 (6 bases). This CDR3 has 15 amino acids. V was trimmed by 0 bases and J by 6 bases, leaving 15 bases between them. The germline V gene encodes CDR1 SGHRS and CDR2 YFSETQ. The CDR3 nucleotides are TGCGCCAGCAGCTTGGCCCGGGGGCAAACAGATGGCTACACCTTC. Amino acid sequence: CASSLARGQTDGYTF.

This clonotype was recorded many times. CDR3 sequence (DNA): TGTGCCAGCAGTTTGCCGACAGGGAGCGGCACTGAAGCTTTCTTT. Protein sequence: CASSLPTGSGTEAFF. V gene TRBV28 combines with J gene TRBJ1-1, with TRBD1 identical over 7 bases. The CDR3 extends over 15 amino acids. With V trimmed by 3 bases and J by 4 bases, 8 bases remained unmatched. From germline, CDR1 is MDHEN and CDR2 SYDVKM.

At least ten counts were recorded for this clonotype. The rearrangement uses TRBV9 and TRBJ1-1; TRBD1 matches 7 bases. V was clipped by 3 bases and J by 5 bases; unmatched bases: 10. The CDR3 is made up of 15 amino acids. Germline V CDR1 and CDR2: SGDLS, YYNGEE. The CDR3 nucleotides read TGTGCCAGCAGCGGAGGGGACAGCCTAAGTACTGAAGCTTTCTTT. It specifies CASSGGDSLSTEAFF. The whole variable domain, filled in from reference TRBV9 and TRBJ1-1, reads DSGVTQTPKHLITATGQRVTLRCSPRSGDLSVYWYQQSLDQGLQFLIQYYNGEERAKGNILERFSAQQFPDLHSELNLSSLELGDSALYFCASSGGDSLSTEAFFGQGTRLTVV.

The gene calls are TRBV6-4 and TRBJ1-2, with D uncertain. This CDR3 spans 15 amino acids. CDR1 MRHNA and CDR2 SNTAGT come from the germline V gene. V was trimmed by 3 bases and J by 4 bases, leaving 15 bases between them. The CDR3 nucleotides read TGTGCCAGCAGTGATGTCCCCAGCAGTAGCTATGGCTACACCTTC. Translating it yields CASSDVPSSSYGYTF.

This clonotype showed up just a few times. The gene calls are TRBV7-9 and TRBJ2-5; unclear D gene. CDR1 and CDR2 (germline): SEHNR, FQNEAQ (reference sequence). Trimming pared 2 bases from V and 5 bases from J, leaving 15 bases between. There are 15 residues in the CDR3. CDR3: CASSLSFSLRETQYF. The CDR3, as DNA: TGTGCCAGCAGCTTATCTTTCAGTTTGCGGGAGACCCAGTACTTC.

The chain links TRBV11-2 to TRBJ2-1; no firm D call. The germline V gene has CDR1 SGHAT and CDR2 FQNNGV. The CDR3 covers 11 residues. V lost 5 bases to trimming and J lost 10 bases, with 9 bases between them. The CDR3, as DNA: TGTGCCAGCAGCCCCACAATAGAGCAGTTCTTC. Protein product: CASSPTIEQFF.

The V call is TRBV28, the J call TRBJ2-7; weak D call: TRBD2 (5 bases). The V gene's germline CDR1 is MDHEN and CDR2 SYDVKM. The V end lost 9 bases, the J end lost 0 bases, and 15 bases lay between the germline ends. The CDR3 is 14 amino acids. The CDR3 bases are TGTGCCAGTCTGCCCTCGGGATTCTCCTACGAGCAGTACTTC. Its protein is CASLPSGFSYEQYF.

Comment on this clonotype: The junction departs from germline at one end; a sequencing error may be responsible. V and J are TRBV14 and TRBJ2-5; 7 bases are a match to TRBD2. The CDR3 length is 12 residues. Germline-derived CDR1 and CDR2 are SGHDN and FVKESK. The CDR3 protein is CASSPAWDYPIF. DNA for the CDR3: TGTGCCAGCAGCCCTGCTTGGGACTACCCTATTTTC.

This clonotype was seen many times. This chain connects TRBV27 to TRBJ1-2, with a tentative D call TRBD1 (5 bases). CDR1 and CDR2 from the germline V gene are MNHEY and SMNVEV (reference sequence). V lost 6 bases and J lost 3, with 17 bases in between. This CDR3 comprises 15 residues. This CDR3 is CASRGPRTEDYGYTF. In nucleotides, the CDR3 is TGTGCCAGCAGGGGGCCTCGAACGGAAGACTATGGCTACACCTTC.

The rearrangement uses TRBV10-3 and TRBJ2-7; either TRBD1 or TRBD2 may supply D (5 bases each). This CDR3 is 13 amino acids long. CDR1 is ENHRY, CDR2 SYGVKD, per germline. V was clipped by 2 bases and J by 7 bases, with 12 bases between them. The CDR3 DNA reads TGTGCCATCAGTGAGGGAACAGGCGGGGAGCAGTACTTC. Its protein product is CAISEGTGGEQYF.

This clonotype has a handful of counts. The chain combines TRBV7-2 with TRBJ1-1; D remains ambiguous. The CDR3 consists of 14 residues. CDR1 is SGHTA, CDR2 FQGNSA, per germline. Trimming removed 5 bases at V and 4 bases at J, with 14 bases between. The CDR3 DNA reads TGTGCCAGCAGCCCATTTACCCTGGGCACTGAAGCTTTCTTT. Translation: CASSPFTLGTEAFF.

This clonotype was picked up many times. The V and J genes are TRBV28 and TRBJ1-5; no firm D call. CDR1 and CDR2 (germline): MDHEN, SYDVKM. The CDR3 has 12 amino acids. V lost 3 bases and J lost 4, with 4 bases in between. The CDR3 loop reads CASSFLNQPQHF. The CDR3 nucleotides read TGTGCCAGCAGTTTTCTGAATCAGCCCCAGCATTTT.

This clonotype appeared a few times. This chain joins TRBV20-1 and TRBJ2-5; 11 bases align to TRBD2. Trimming took 0 bases from V and 1 from J; bases not matched to a gene: 4. CDR1 and CDR2 (germline): DFQATT, SNEGSKA (reference sequence). The CDR3 runs to 16 residues. CDR3 sequence reads: CSARDATSGSQETQYF. For the CDR3, the DNA is TGCAGTGCTAGAGATGCAACTAGCGGGAGCCAAGAGACCCAGTACTTC.

This clonotype has at least ten counts. The gene calls are TRBV10-3 and TRBJ2-5, with 7 nucleotides matching TRBD1. The V segment lost 2 bases and the J segment 5 bases; nucleotides outside the gene matches: 5. This CDR3 spans 14 amino acids. Germline assignment: CDR1 ENHRY and CDR2 SYGVKD. The CDR3 DNA follows: TGTGCCATCAGTGAGGCGACAGGGTTGGAGACCCAGTACTTC. This sequence encodes CAISEATGLETQYF.